One and the same sample provided the 23 T cell receptor beta chains below, sequenced in a study of blood T cells in healthy people across ages. Primed by a sample-barcoded 5' primer and a J-beta primer mix, a second PCR proceeded for about 6 to 11 cycles. TCRdb redid the calling of the 5' RACE reads with MiXCR, one entry per CDR3 protein. Among 600,000 to 850,000 distinct CDR3 sequences listed, around 25% were seen once. These data were likewise used in another study, on T cells of mothers and their children.

The sequencing input was blood. The source of these receptors is a boy younger than 18 in good health.

This clonotype was counted only a few times. CDR3 nucleotide sequence: TGCAGCGTTCGACTAGCGGGTTACGAGCAGTACTTC. Translated: CSVRLAGYEQYF. The rearrangement links TRBV29-1 to TRBJ2-7; 10 bases match TRBD2. The CDR3 loop spans 12 amino acids. CDR1 SQVTM and CDR2 ANQGSEA come from the germline V gene. J was trimmed by 4 bases and V by 5 bases; bases with no gene match: 2.

The V gene is TRBV11-2, the J gene TRBJ1-1; D remains unclear. Germline V gene lookup returns CDR1 SGHAT and CDR2 FQNNGV. The CDR3 extends over 14 amino acids. V gave up 2 bases and J gave up 0 bases, with 7 bases separating them. CDR3 sequence (DNA): TGTGCCAGCAGCTTACGGCCAATGAACACTGAAGCTTTCTTT. It codes for CASSLRPMNTEAFF. The entire variable domain, with the rest obtained from reference TRBV11-2 and TRBJ1-1, is as follows: EAGVAQSPRYKIIEKRQSVAFWCNPISGHATLYWYQQILGQGPKLLIQFQNNGVVDDSQLPKDRFSAERLKGVDSTLKIQPAKLEDSAVYLCASSLRPMNTEAFFGQGTRLTVV.

This clonotype has just a few counts. This chain uses TRBV15 with TRBJ1-2, with D unclear. The CDR3 spans 12 residues. V was shortened by 0 bases and J by 7 bases, with 6 bases between the two germline ends. Germline CDR1 reads LNHNV; CDR2 reads YYDKDF (reference sequence). The CDR3 nucleotides are TGTGCCACCAGCAGAGAAGGGCTTGGCTACACCTTC. Protein product: CATSREGLGYTF.

This clonotype was counted only a few times. CDR3 sequence reads: CASSGRTGDALAKNIQYF. The CDR3 nucleotides are TGTGCCAGCAGTGGGAGGACAGGGGATGCTCTAGCCAAAAACATTCAGTACTTC. The rearrangement uses TRBV2 and TRBJ2-4; TRBD1 matches at 9 bases. V gave up 4 bases and J gave up 0 bases; unmatched junction bases: 10. CDR3 length equals 18 residues. Germline values: CDR1 SNHLY, CDR2 FYNNEI. Looking up the rest from reference TRBV2 and TRBJ2-4 gives the full variable domain: EPEVTQTPSHQVTQMGQEVILRCVPISNHLYFYWYRQILGQKVEFLVSFYNNEISEKSEIFDDQFSVERPDGSNFTLKIRSTKLEDSAMYFCASSGRTGDALAKNIQYFGAGTRLSVL.

This clonotype has only a few counts. The genes are TRBV29-1 and TRBJ1-1, with unresolved D. The CDR3 has 14 amino acids. Germline lookup yields CDR1 SQVTM and CDR2 ANQGSEA. The germline V and J ends were trimmed by 4 bases and 4 bases, with 16 bases remaining between them. The CDR3 protein is CSVVPQTLATEAFF. In nucleotides, the CDR3 is TGCAGCGTTGTTCCCCAGACCTTGGCCACTGAAGCTTTCTTT.

This clonotype has a handful of counts. The chain carries TRBV4-3 and TRBJ1-4, with D perhaps TRBD1 (6 bases). Germline lookup yields CDR1 LGHNA and CDR2 YSLEER. V was clipped by 0 bases and J by 7 bases, with 12 bases between them. This CDR3 spans 15 amino acids. The CDR3 reads CASSQDLRGSEKLFF. Here the CDR3 DNA reads TGCGCCAGCAGCCAAGATCTAAGGGGGAGTGAAAAACTGTTTTTT.

This clonotype occurred many times. The gene calls are TRBV6-5 and TRBJ2-7; 7 bases are shared with TRBD1. Trimming took 2 bases from V and 0 from J; bases not matched to a gene: 4. The CDR3 extends over 15 amino acids. Germline V gene data show CDR1 as MNHEY and CDR2 as SVGAGI. In DNA, the CDR3 is TGTGCCAGCAGTTACAGGGGGCAGGGCTCCTACGAGCAGTACTTC. It translates to CASSYRGQGSYEQYF.

V is TRBV12-5 and J is TRBJ2-3; 8 bases match TRBD1. Trimming cost V 0 bases and J 2 bases; bases outside gene matches: 7. Per the germline V gene, CDR1 is LGHNT and CDR2 is FRNRAP. This CDR3 is 17 amino acids long. The CDR3 nucleotides are TGTGCTAGTGGTTTGGTTTTAACGGACAGGGACACAGATACGCAGTATTTT. It translates to CASGLVLTDRDTDTQYF. Drawing the rest from reference TRBV12-5 and TRBJ2-3, the complete variable domain is DARVTQTPRHKVTEMGQEVTMRCQPILGHNTVFWYRQTMMQGLELLAYFRNRAPLDDSGMPKDRFSAEMPDATLATLKIQPSEPRDSAVYFCASGLVLTDRDTDTQYFGPGTRLTVL.

This clonotype was observed a handful of times. The V and J genes are TRBV7-2 and TRBJ2-5; D possibly corresponds to TRBD2 (5 bases). The CDR3 spans 16 residues. Germline-derived CDR1 and CDR2 are SGHTA and FQGNSA. The V gene lost 3 bases and the J gene lost 5 bases, with 19 bases spanning the gap. The CDR3 loop reads CASSFSFGRAGETQYF. The CDR3, as DNA: TGTGCCAGCAGCTTCTCTTTCGGGCGGGCTGGGGAGACCCAGTACTTC.

The chain employs TRBV24-1 and TRBJ2-3; D may be TRBD1 or TRBD2 (5 bases each). Germline CDR1 is KGHDR and CDR2 is SFDVKD. This CDR3 comprises 16 residues. The ends were cut back, 3 bases at V and 6 bases at J, with 18 bases in the middle. The CDR3 nucleotides read TGTGCCACCAGTGATCCCGGGGCTAGCCACCACGATACGCAGTATTTT. Its translation is CATSDPGASHHDTQYF.

The chain couples TRBV27 to TRBJ2-1, with D tentatively TRBD2 (5 bases). Trimming took 5 bases from V and 7 from J, leaving 15 bases between them. Germline V gene lookup returns CDR1 MNHEY and CDR2 SMNVEV (reference sequence). This CDR3 has 14 residues. The CDR3: CASSRVPPGNEQFF. CDR3 nucleotide sequence: TGTGCCAGCAGTAGAGTCCCTCCGGGGAATGAGCAGTTCTTC.

The J gene is TRBJ2-1, the V gene TRBV4-1; TRBD1 is a possible D gene (5 bases). Trimming removed 0 bases at V and 0 bases at J, with 15 bases between. CDR1 and CDR2 (germline): MGHRA, YSYEKL. This CDR3 is built from 18 residues. Written as DNA, the CDR3 is TGCGCCAGCAGCCAAGATTTATCGGCCCAGGGCTCCTACAATGAGCAGTTCTTC. As protein: CASSQDLSAQGSYNEQFF.

The V call is TRBV20-1, the J call TRBJ2-7, with 7 bases lining up with TRBD2. Germline loops: CDR1 DFQATT, CDR2 SNEGSKA (reference sequence). This CDR3 has 13 residues. Germline trimming cut 0 bases from V and 2 bases from J; bases unmatched to any gene: 1. CDR3 in amino acids: CSARDGTTYEQYF. Here the CDR3 DNA reads TGCAGTGCTAGAGATGGGACTACCTACGAGCAGTACTTC.

The genes are TRBV20-1 and TRBJ2-1; no clear D. Trimming pared 7 bases from V and 0 bases from J, leaving 13 bases between. The CDR3 runs to 14 residues. The germline V gene encodes CDR1 DFQATT and CDR2 SNEGSKA (reference sequence). The CDR3 DNA reads as TGCAGTGTGGACCTCCTGAGCTCCTACAATGAGCAGTTCTTC. This gives the protein CSVDLLSSYNEQFF.

This clonotype was seen a few times. The rearrangement joins TRBV5-1 to TRBJ1-1; D may be TRBD1 (6 bases). Trimming cost V 2 bases and J 6 bases, with 14 bases left between them. This CDR3 has 14 residues. The V gene's germline CDR1 is SGHRS and CDR2 YFSETQ. DNA for the CDR3: TGCGCCAGCAGCTTCTCAGGGGAGATGGCTGAAGCTTTCTTT. Protein sequence: CASSFSGEMAEAFF.

This clonotype turned up a few times. The chain couples TRBV5-1 to TRBJ2-5, with 9 bases that match TRBD2. The J call may be faulty, since TRBJ2-7 better matches the DNA end. Germline V gene data show CDR1 as SGHRS and CDR2 as YFSETQ. The CDR3 runs to 15 residues. CDR3 amino acids: CASSSSSGTSYEQYF. In DNA form, the CDR3 reads TGCGCCAGCAGCAGTTCTAGCGGGACTTCCTACGAGCAGTACTTC.

The chain is built from TRBV4-3 and TRBJ2-3, with D maybe TRBD2 (5 bases). The V end was cut by 0 bases, the J end by 2 bases, with 9 bases between. CDR1 is LGHNA, CDR2 YSLEER, per germline. This CDR3 has 15 residues. DNA for the CDR3: TGCGCCAGCAGCCAAGAAGGACTCGTCACAGATACGCAGTATTTT. Translating gives CASSQEGLVTDTQYF.

The table lists this clonotype with a few counts. The chain is built from TRBV5-1 and TRBJ2-7, with D tentatively TRBD2 (5 bases). Germline V gene sequence: CDR1 SGHRS, CDR2 YFSETQ. Trimming pared 0 bases from V and 9 bases from J, leaving 16 bases between. The CDR3 runs to 14 residues. CDR3 region: CASSLGATQRGQYF. The CDR3 nucleotides are TGCGCCAGCAGCTTGGGAGCGACCCAACGGGGGCAGTACTTC.

This clonotype was found a few times. This sequence joins TRBV4-1 and TRBJ2-7; 7 positions agree with TRBD1. The trim removed 3 bases at V and 2 bases at J, leaving 7 bases unmatched. The CDR3 sequence is 15 residues long. The germline V gene has CDR1 MGHRA and CDR2 YSYEKL. The CDR3 region is CASSHGTAKPYEQYF. The DNA of the CDR3 is TGCGCCAGCAGCCATGGGACAGCAAAACCCTACGAGCAGTACTTC.

This clonotype was counted at least ten times. The chain uses TRBV29-1 and TRBJ2-7; TRBD1 aligns across 9 bases. Germline lookup yields CDR1 SQVTM and CDR2 ANQGSEA. The CDR3 runs to 14 residues. The V and J ends lost 3 bases and 3 bases, in that order; junction bases with no gene match: 6. This chain's CDR3 is CSVDPGQGDYEQYF. The DNA for the CDR3 is TGCAGCGTTGACCCGGGACAGGGCGACTACGAGCAGTACTTC.

The V gene is TRBV27, the J gene TRBJ1-5; 9 bases line up with TRBD1. The trim removed 9 bases at V and 6 bases at J, leaving 15 bases unmatched. Germline V lookup: CDR1 MNHEY, CDR2 SMNVEV (reference sequence). The CDR3 is 16 amino acids. This chain's CDR3 is CASSPRTGAGSQPQHF. CDR3 nucleotides: TGTGCCAGTAGTCCGAGGACAGGGGCCGGGAGTCAGCCCCAGCATTTT.

The V gene is TRBV7-8, the J gene TRBJ1-1; perhaps TRBD1 as D (6 bases). Germline CDR1 is SGHVS and CDR2 is FQNEAQ. The CDR3 has 16 amino acids. V gave up 5 bases and J gave up 1 base, with 17 bases separating them. Written as DNA, the CDR3 is TGTGCCAGCAGCCTAGTAGGGGGTCGGACGAACACTGAAGCTTTCTTT. Protein: CASSLVGGRTNTEAFF.

This clonotype was seen a few times. The chain uses TRBV7-2 and TRBJ2-7; 8 bases line up with TRBD1. V was clipped by 5 bases and J by 6 bases; unmatched bases: 6. Germline V CDR1 and CDR2: SGHTA, FQGNSA. This CDR3 region has 13 residues. This CDR3 reads CASSVGQGREQYF. The CDR3 bases are TGTGCCAGCAGCGTAGGACAGGGTCGCGAGCAGTACTTC.